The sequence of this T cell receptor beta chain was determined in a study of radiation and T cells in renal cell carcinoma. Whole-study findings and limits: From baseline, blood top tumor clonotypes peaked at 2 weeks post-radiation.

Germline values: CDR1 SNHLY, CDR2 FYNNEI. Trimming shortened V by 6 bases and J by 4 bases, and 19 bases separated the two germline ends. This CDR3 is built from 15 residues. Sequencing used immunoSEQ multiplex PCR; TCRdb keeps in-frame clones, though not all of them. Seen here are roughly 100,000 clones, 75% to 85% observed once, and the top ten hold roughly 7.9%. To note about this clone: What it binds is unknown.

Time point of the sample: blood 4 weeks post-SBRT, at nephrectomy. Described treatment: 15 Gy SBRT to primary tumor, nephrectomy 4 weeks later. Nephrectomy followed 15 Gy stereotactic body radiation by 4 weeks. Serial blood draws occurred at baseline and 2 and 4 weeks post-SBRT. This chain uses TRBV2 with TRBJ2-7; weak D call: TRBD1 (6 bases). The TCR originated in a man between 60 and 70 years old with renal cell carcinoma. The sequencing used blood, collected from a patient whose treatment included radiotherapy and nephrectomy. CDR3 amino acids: CASRDLTGRGYEQYF. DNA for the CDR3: TGTGCCAGCAGGGACCTCACAGGGAGAGGGTACGAGCAGTACTTC.